The 31 T cell receptor beta chains in this list originate from one sample, sequenced in a study of shared clonotypes between healthy human individuals. Method: immunoSEQ multiplex PCR; TCRdb's copy keeps in-frame clones and lacks some. The sample holds over 2,000,000 clones; 85% to 95% are singletons and the top ten take about 1.7%. Naive CD8 cells were CD45RO-negative, positively selected for CCR7, excluding terminally differentiated effector memory CD45RA+ cells. Material for sequencing was naive CD8+ T cells from PBMCs. These receptors all stem from a man between 18 and 29 years old in good health. Some clones in this sample may be carry-over from other donors' samples.

The chain recombines TRBV29-1 with TRBJ2-7; the D is unclear. This CDR3 region has 12 residues. Germline V lookup: CDR1 SQVTM, CDR2 ANQGSEA. The ends were cut back, 4 bases at V and 0 bases at J, with 7 bases in the middle. The CDR3 spells CSVGWNSYEQYF. The CDR3 region has the DNA TGCAGCGTTGGATGGAACTCCTACGAGCAGTACTTC.

This clone was counted a single time. Other nucleotide sequences in the sample specify the same CDR3. In DNA, the CDR3 is TGTGCCAGCAGCTTATACCGCGGGGAGACCCAGTACTTC. It is translated as CASSLYRGETQYF. The chain couples TRBV7-7 to TRBJ2-5, with D possibly being TRBD2 (5 bases). V dropped 2 bases and J dropped 5 bases, with 9 bases sitting between them. This CDR3 is built from 13 residues. Germline CDR1 is SSHAT and CDR2 is FNYEAQ (reference sequence).

A remark on this clone: An end of the junction does not agree with germline; a read error may underlie this. The chain is built from TRBV19 and TRBJ1-4; a possible D gene is TRBD1 (5 bases). Looked up from germline, CDR1 is LNHDA and CDR2 is SQIVND (reference sequence). CDR3 length equals 11 residues. The CDR3 sequence is CASSTGASMIF. The CDR3, as DNA: TGTGCCAGTAGTACCGGGGCCTCGATGATTTTT.

The rearrangement links TRBV7-7 to TRBJ2-5; TRBD2 aligns across 7 bases. The CDR3 spans 16 residues. Germline-derived CDR1 and CDR2 are SSHAT and FNYEAQ (reference sequence). V shed 6 bases and J 0 bases; nucleotides not matched to a gene: 10. The CDR3 loop reads CASRRRLAEDQETQYF. CDR3 coding DNA: TGTGCCAGCAGGCGAAGACTAGCTGAAGACCAAGAGACCCAGTACTTC.

The table lists this clone with a few counts. This may arise from a read error, as a much more abundant clone is one base away. The sample has other DNA sequences that encode this CDR3 too. The genes are TRBV9 and TRBJ2-2; no definite D call. The length of the CDR3 is 11 residues. V lost 3 bases, J lost 5 bases, and 2 bases lay in between. The V gene's germline CDR1 is SGDLS and CDR2 YYNGEE. The DNA of the CDR3 is TGTGCCAGCAGCGCGACCGGGGAGCTGTTTTTT. Protein: CASSATGELFF.

V gene TRBV14 combines with J gene TRBJ2-1, with D unclear. The germline CDR1 and CDR2 sequences are SGHDN and FVKESK. V gave up 4 bases and J gave up 0 bases, with 10 bases separating them. The CDR3 runs 15 residues. Here the CDR3 reads CASSPVAGSYNEQFF. CDR3 in DNA: TGTGCCAGCAGCCCGGTAGCAGGCTCCTACAATGAGCAGTTCTTC. Variable domain in full (rest from reference TRBV14 and TRBJ2-1): EAGVTQFPSHSVIEKGQTVTLRCDPISGHDNLYWYRRVMGKEIKFLLHFVKESKQDESGMPNNRFLAERTGGTYSTLKVQPAELEDSGVYFCASSPVAGSYNEQFFGPGTRLTVL.

The chain recombines TRBV2 with TRBJ2-7; weak D call: TRBD2 (7 bases). Trimming took 1 base from V and 3 from J, leaving 13 bases between them. Germline values: CDR1 SNHLY, CDR2 FYNNEI. The CDR3 sequence is 15 residues long. The CDR3: CASSEGGGTDYEQYF. CDR3 bases: TGTGCCAGCAGTGAAGGCGGGGGCACCGACTACGAGCAGTACTTC.

J is TRBJ1-1 and V is TRBV28, with TRBD1 as a possible D gene (5 bases). Trimming took off 3 bases at V and 0 bases at J, with 11 bases between the two ends. Per germline, CDR1 MDHEN and CDR2 SYDVKM. CDR3 size: 15 residues. DNA of the CDR3: TGTGCCAGCAGTTTCAGGTGGGGCTTGAACACTGAAGCTTTCTTT. Translating gives CASSFRWGLNTEAFF.

This clone was found once. The genes are TRBV11-2 and TRBJ2-5; 11 positions agree with TRBD2. The J call is uncertain, as TRBJ2-7 better fits the DNA end. This CDR3 spans 15 amino acids. The germline CDR1 and CDR2 sequences are SGHAT and FQNNGV. CDR3 sequence: CASSPGLAETYEQYF. The DNA of the CDR3 is TGTGCCAGCAGCCCGGGACTAGCGGAGACCTACGAGCAGTACTTC.

The chain links TRBV11-2 to TRBJ2-1; D is undetermined. In germline, CDR1 is SGHAT, CDR2 FQNNGV. The CDR3 contains 13 residues. Trimming removed 1 base at V and 9 bases at J, with 10 bases between. The chain's CDR3 is CASSLGVGFEQFF. Written as DNA, the CDR3 is TGTGCCAGCAGCTTAGGGGTAGGGTTTGAGCAGTTCTTC.

This clone was seen a few times. The chain links TRBV6-1 to TRBJ1-5; possible D gene TRBD1, 5 bases. The V and J ends lost 6 bases and 1 base respectively, with 13 bases between them. Germline V gene sequence: CDR1 MNHNS, CDR2 SASEGT. The CDR3 runs to 15 residues. The CDR3 DNA reads TGTGCCAGCAGGGAGGGGTGGGGGAGCAATCAGCCCCAGCATTTT. Translating it yields CASREGWGSNQPQHF.

The chain couples TRBV19 to TRBJ2-1, with TRBD1 matching over 7 bases. The CDR3 has 19 amino acids. Germline V gene sequence: CDR1 LNHDA, CDR2 SQIVND (reference sequence). With V trimmed by 3 bases and J by 2 bases, 16 bases remained unmatched. CDR3 nucleotides: TGTGCCAGTAGTATGATCCCCATCACAGGGGCTAGCCCCTACAATGAGCAGTTCTTC. This gives the protein CASSMIPITGASPYNEQFF.

In regard to this clone: The identical CDR3 is also encoded by other nucleotide sequences in the sample. The rearrangement links TRBV11-2 to TRBJ1-1; 7 nucleotides align to TRBD1. Germline lookup yields CDR1 SGHAT and CDR2 FQNNGV. Trimming cost V 5 bases and J 1 base; bases outside gene matches: 4. CDR3 length: 14 amino acids. The CDR3 is CASSPGQRNTEAFF. Here the CDR3 DNA reads TGTGCCAGCAGCCCGGGACAGCGGAACACTGAAGCTTTCTTT. The full variable domain, completed using reference TRBV11-2 and TRBJ1-1, is EAGVAQSPRYKIIEKRQSVAFWCNPISGHATLYWYQQILGQGPKLLIQFQNNGVVDDSQLPKDRFSAERLKGVDSTLKIQPAKLEDSAVYLCASSPGQRNTEAFFGQGTRLTVV.

The chain links TRBV10-3 to TRBJ2-6; TRBD2 matches at 8 bases. J was trimmed by 2 bases and V by 4 bases; bases with no gene match: 1. Germline CDR1 is ENHRY and CDR2 is SYGVKD. The length of the CDR3 is 15 residues. Here the CDR3 reads CAISGGGTGANVLTF. The CDR3 nucleotides read TGTGCCATCAGTGGCGGGGGGACTGGGGCCAACGTCCTGACTTTC.

A single count supports this clone. Different DNA sequences within this sample yield the same CDR3. The J gene is TRBJ2-7, the V gene TRBV18; no definite D call. Germline V CDR1 and CDR2: KGHSH, LQKENI. V lost 0 bases to trimming and J lost 0 bases, with 9 bases between them. This CDR3 spans 15 amino acids. Here the CDR3 DNA reads TGTGCCAGCTCACCACCGGCGGAGAGCTCCTACGAGCAGTACTTC. As protein: CASSPPAESSYEQYF. The entire variable domain, with the rest obtained from reference TRBV18 and TRBJ2-7, is as follows: NAGVMQNPRHLVRRRGQEARLRCSPMKGHSHVYWYRQLPEEGLKFMVYLQKENIIDESGMPKERFSAEFPKEGPSILRIQQVVRGDSAAYFCASSPPAESSYEQYFGPGTRLTVT.

The chain is built from TRBV28 and TRBJ2-3, with D unclear. This CDR3 has 13 residues. The germline V and J ends were trimmed by 1 base and 10 bases, with 12 bases remaining between them. CDR1 MDHEN and CDR2 SYDVKM come from the germline V gene. CDR3 sequence (DNA): TGTGCCAGCAGTTTATCCCCTTACGACTCGCAGTATTTT. This sequence encodes CASSLSPYDSQYF. The full variable domain, in which reference TRBV28 and TRBJ2-3 provide the parts outside the CDR3, is DVKVTQSSRYLVKRTGEKVFLECVQDMDHENMFWYRQDPGLGLRLIYFSYDVKMKEKGDIPEGYSVSREKKERFSLILESASTNQTSMYLCASSLSPYDSQYFGPGTRLTVL.

The rearrangement joins TRBV27 to TRBJ2-5; 10 positions agree with TRBD2. The ends lost 5 bases at V and 3 bases at J; junction bases unmatched: 15. Per the germline V gene, CDR1 is MNHEY and CDR2 is SMNVEV (reference sequence). The CDR3 runs 18 residues. DNA for the CDR3: TGTGCCAGCAGTCGTCTGGGGCAGAGCGGGAGGGCCGAAGAGACCCAGTACTTC. Protein sequence: CASSRLGQSGRAEETQYF.

The chain carries TRBV7-9 and TRBJ2-7; the D gene is possibly TRBD1 (6 bases). This CDR3 contains 15 residues. The germline V gene encodes CDR1 SEHNR and CDR2 FQNEAQ (reference sequence). The V end was cut by 5 bases, the J end by 3 bases, with 17 bases between. This CDR3 reads CASSATGIGIYEQYF. CDR3 in DNA: TGTGCCAGCAGCGCGACAGGAATTGGGATCTACGAGCAGTACTTC.

This chain links TRBV10-3 with TRBJ2-1; possible D gene TRBD2, 5 bases. The germline CDR1 and CDR2 sequences are ENHRY and SYGVKD. This CDR3 has 17 amino acids. Between the trimmed V and J ends, which lost 0 bases and 8 bases, there was a span of 20 bases. CDR3 bases: TGTGCCATCAGTGAGTCGAGGGCAACGACGAGGGTCTATGAGCAGTTCTTC. Its translation is CAISESRATTRVYEQFF.

A word on this clone: The sample holds other DNA sequences that translate to the same CDR3. CDR3 residues: CASSLTGGYTF. Here the CDR3 DNA reads TGCGCCAGCAGCCTGACGGGGGGCTACACCTTC. This rearrangement joins TRBV5-1 to TRBJ1-2; no clear D gene. The CDR3 totals 11 residues. Per the germline V gene, CDR1 is SGHRS and CDR2 is YFSETQ. The ends were cut back, 4 bases at V and 8 bases at J, with 9 bases in the middle.

CDR3 residues: CASSPENRTQFF. CDR3 bases: TGTGCCAGCAGCCCGGAAAACAGGACACAGTTCTTC. The chain carries TRBV7-6 and TRBJ2-1, with TRBD1 as a possible D gene (5 bases). Germline lookup yields CDR1 SGHVS and CDR2 FNYEAQ. The CDR3 has 12 amino acids. V lost 5 bases and J lost 13, with 15 bases in between.

The J gene is TRBJ2-1, the V gene TRBV7-3; possibly TRBD2 for D (5 bases). V lost 5 bases to trimming and J lost 6 bases, with 23 bases between them. This CDR3 comprises 17 residues. Germline lookup yields CDR1 SGHTA and CDR2 FQGTGA. The chain's CDR3 is CASSESPGPRAGNEQFF. DNA for the CDR3: TGTGCCAGCAGCGAAAGCCCCGGTCCTAGGGCGGGCAATGAGCAGTTCTTC.

The chain links TRBV29-1 to TRBJ1-1, with TRBD1 identical over 12 bases. J gave up 4 bases and V 8 bases, and 11 bases lay outside the gene matches. Germline CDR1 and CDR2: SQVTM and ANQGSEA. The CDR3 covers 15 residues. Written as DNA, the CDR3 is TGCAGCACAACGGGGGGACAGGGGGCGAGCACTGAAGCTTTCTTT. Translating gives CSTTGGQGASTEAFF.

As for this clone: The same CDR3 can be traced to other DNA sequences in this sample. The J gene is TRBJ2-7, the V gene TRBV28, with 7 bases fitting TRBD1. Germline CDR1 and CDR2: MDHEN and SYDVKM. V lost 8 bases to trimming and J lost 3 bases; unmatched junction nucleotides: 4. The CDR3 length is 12 residues. The CDR3 here is CASSYRGYEQYF. The CDR3 nucleotides are TGTGCCAGCTCCTACAGGGGCTACGAGCAGTACTTC.

This chain's CDR3 is CASSSGGSGELFF. The CDR3 coding sequence is TGTGCCAGCAGCTCCGGGGGAAGCGGGGAGCTGTTTTTT. J is TRBJ2-2 and V is TRBV7-3; D perhaps matches TRBD2 (6 bases). Germline-derived CDR1 and CDR2 are SGHTA and FQGTGA. V lost 4 bases, J lost 7 bases, and 10 bases lay in between. This CDR3 is built from 13 residues.

V is TRBV11-2 and J is TRBJ2-7, with D unresolved. The CDR3 has 13 amino acids. V lost 3 bases, J lost 2 bases, and 8 bases lay in between. The germline CDR1 and CDR2 sequences are SGHAT and FQNNGV. CDR3 in DNA: TGTGCCAGCAGCTTTCTAAGAACCTACGAGCAGTACTTC. Translating it yields CASSFLRTYEQYF.

This sequence joins TRBV4-1 and TRBJ1-2; 7 positions agree with TRBD1. The CDR3 consists of 15 residues. Germline V gene data show CDR1 as MGHRA and CDR2 as YSYEKL. The V gene end was trimmed by 4 bases and the J gene end by 6 bases; junction bases not matched to a gene: 11. CDR3 in amino acids: CASSPFAGGPNGYTF. CDR3 coding DNA: TGCGCCAGCAGCCCGTTTGCAGGGGGACCGAATGGCTACACCTTC.

The rearrangement links TRBV7-6 to TRBJ2-5; D is possibly TRBD1 (6 bases). Deletions cut 5 bases from V and 2 bases from J, with 18 bases between. The CDR3 covers 16 residues. Germline assignment: CDR1 SGHVS and CDR2 FNYEAQ. CDR3 loop: CASSPRVGGRQETQYF. The CDR3 DNA reads TGTGCCAGCAGCCCAAGGGTAGGGGGAAGGCAAGAGACCCAGTACTTC.

Points on this clone: The same CDR3 is also encoded by other DNA sequences in this sample. J is TRBJ2-7 and V is TRBV7-9, with 7 bases matching TRBD1. The germline V gene has CDR1 SEHNR and CDR2 FQNEAQ (reference sequence). J lost 3 bases, V lost 6 bases, and 5 bases had no gene match. This CDR3 has 13 amino acids. In DNA, the CDR3 is TGTGCCAGCAGTTCCGGGACAGACTACGAGCAGTACTTC. Its protein is CASSSGTDYEQYF. The whole variable domain, remainder taken from reference TRBV7-9 and TRBJ2-7, is DTGVSQNPRHKITKRGQNVTFRCDPISEHNRLYWYRQTLGQGPEFLTYFQNEAQLEKSRLLSDRFSAERPKGSFSTLEIQRTEQGDSAMYLCASSSGTDYEQYFGPGTRLTVT.

This sequence joins TRBV10-3 and TRBJ2-7; TRBD2 is a possible D gene (6 bases). The CDR3 sequence is 16 residues long. Germline CDR1 and CDR2: ENHRY and SYGVKD. V was pared by 8 bases and J by 3 bases, with 23 bases between. The CDR3 DNA reads as TGTGCCATCCGGGGGTGGGCGGATGGGCAGGACTACGAGCAGTACTTC. Translating gives CAIRGWADGQDYEQYF.

The chain recombines TRBV9 with TRBJ2-1; D is possibly TRBD1 (6 bases). CDR3 length: 14 amino acids. Germline V gives CDR1 SGDLS, CDR2 YYNGEE. Trimming stripped 4 bases from V and 9 bases from J, with 17 bases between. The CDR3 spells CASSPAGENSEQFF. CDR3 nucleotide sequence: TGTGCCAGCAGCCCAGCAGGGGAAAATAGTGAGCAGTTCTTC.